The 7 T cell receptor beta chains reported below all come from one sample, sequenced in a study of naive and memory T cell subsets. The beta constant-region primer was an equimolar mix of two oligonucleotides covering TRBC1 and TRBC2. Ligated cDNA was amplified by four rounds of PCR with nested alpha and beta constant-region primers and SP2. TCRdb fed the UMI-ligation and nested PCR reads into MiXCR, producing one record per CDR3 protein. The sample yields roughly 150,000 distinct CDR3 sequences, approximately 22% seen once. The antigens these receptors bind are not known. Study-wide points: Especially in CD8 cells, naive repertoires contained a few larger clonotypes, possibly CD45RA-re-expressing memory cells.

The sample was naive CD4+ T cells from blood. The receptors derive from a human donor in good health.

This clonotype was observed at least ten times. The chain is built from TRBV20-1 and TRBJ2-1; 10 bases are shared with TRBD2. J lost 6 bases, V lost 4 bases, and 6 bases had no gene match. Germline CDR1 is DFQATT and CDR2 is SNEGSKA (reference sequence). This CDR3 is built from 14 residues. The DNA for the CDR3 is TGCAGTGCTAAACTAGCGGGATTTTTCAATGAGCAGTTCTTC. It is translated as CSAKLAGFFNEQFF.

This clonotype was observed many times. The chain uses TRBV7-9 and TRBJ1-5, with TRBD1 matching 8 bases. The junction had 7 bases not matched to a gene; V was cut back by 2 bases and J by 7 bases. Germline V CDR1 and CDR2: SEHNR, FQNEAQ (reference sequence). The CDR3 is 15 residues long. The CDR3 spells CASSLSGGFGQPQHF. CDR3 DNA: TGTGCCAGCAGCTTATCAGGGGGCTTCGGGCAGCCCCAGCATTTT.

This clonotype has just one count. The rearrangement joins TRBV11-2 to TRBJ1-1; D is perhaps TRBD1 (5 bases). V lost 5 bases to trimming and J lost 4 bases, with 11 bases between them. The CDR3 covers 13 residues. Germline lookup yields CDR1 SGHAT and CDR2 FQNNGV. The CDR3 spells CASSRVGGTEAFF. CDR3 nucleotides: TGTGCCAGCAGCCGCGTGGGGGGCACTGAAGCTTTCTTT.

This clonotype was found many times. The genes are TRBV6-6 and TRBJ2-7, with no clear D. Trimming removed 6 bases at V and 4 bases at J, with 7 bases between. The CDR3 spans 11 residues. Looked up from germline, CDR1 is MNHNY and CDR2 is SVGAGI (reference sequence). The CDR3 DNA sequence: TGTGCCAGCAGCCCTCAATACGAGCAGTACTTC. As protein: CASSPQYEQYF.

Many counts were recorded for this clonotype. The chain joins TRBV6-4 to TRBJ1-5; D unresolved. CDR1 is MRHNA, CDR2 SNTAGT, per germline. Trimming cost V 7 bases and J 10 bases, with 8 bases left between them. The CDR3 is 10 residues long. CDR3 region: CASTSGPQHF. Written as DNA, the CDR3 is TGTGCCAGCACCTCAGGACCCCAGCATTTT.

The genes are TRBV10-3 and TRBJ2-7, with D possibly being TRBD2 (6 bases). Trimming removed 3 bases from V and 7 bases from J, with 22 bases in between. CDR3 size: 16 residues. CDR1 is ENHRY, CDR2 SYGVKD, per germline. The CDR3 DNA is TGTGCCATCAGTGAAACCCGGGACTCCTACAAGGAGGAGCAGTACTTC. It codes for CAISETRDSYKEEQYF.

The gene calls are TRBV20-1 and TRBJ1-5; 8 nucleotides align to TRBD1. V shed 3 bases and J 0 bases; nucleotides not matched to a gene: 13. This CDR3 has 18 residues. The germline V gene encodes CDR1 DFQATT and CDR2 SNEGSKA (reference sequence). CDR3 DNA: TGCAGTGCTAGTCCCCGACAGGGGAACTCATATAGCAATCAGCCCCAGCATTTT. This sequence encodes CSASPRQGNSYSNQPQHF.